This TCR beta chain was identified in a study of T-cell memory formation after mild COVID-19. Study overall: Clusters of TCRs were largely donor specific.

This clonotype has only a few counts. Its antigen remains unknown. TCRdb reprocessed the 5' RACE reads with MiXCR, giving one entry per CDR3 protein. Of 450,000 or so distinct CDR3 sequences in the sample, roughly 25% are singletons; the top ten hold around 12%. After removal of 1 base from V and 5 bases from J, the junction contained 6 bases not matched to a gene. This CDR3 comprises 15 residues. Germline CDR1 SGHKS, CDR2 YYEKEE (reference sequence). Study-level points and caveats: A subset of responding clones appeared in pre-infection memory, suggesting cross-reactive memory joined. CD4+ contracting clones lay mainly in CM and EM, CD8+ ones in EMRA.

The sequence was collected from an adult woman who had mild COVID-19 (a few samples of this study predate the infection). Cell type and time point are not known. J is TRBJ1-2 and V is TRBV5-5; TRBD1 matches 9 bases. Sequenced sample: PBMCs or a T cell subset sorted from them (not recorded which). CDR3 coding DNA: TGTGCCAGCAGCTTGACGACAGGGGGTGTGTATGGCTACACCTTC. Amino acid sequence: CASSLTTGGVYGYTF.